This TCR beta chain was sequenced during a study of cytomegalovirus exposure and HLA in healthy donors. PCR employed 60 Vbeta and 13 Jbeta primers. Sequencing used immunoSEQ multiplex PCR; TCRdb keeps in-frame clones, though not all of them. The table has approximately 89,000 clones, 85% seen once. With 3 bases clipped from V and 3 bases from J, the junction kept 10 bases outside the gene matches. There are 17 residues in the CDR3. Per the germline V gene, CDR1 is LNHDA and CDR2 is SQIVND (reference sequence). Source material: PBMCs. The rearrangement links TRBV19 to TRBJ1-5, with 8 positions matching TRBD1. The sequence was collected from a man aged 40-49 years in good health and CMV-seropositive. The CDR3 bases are TGTGCCAGTAGTATTGACAGGGGCGGCCTTCCCAATCAGCCCCAGCATTTT. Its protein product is CASSIDRGGLPNQPQHF.